These 11 T cell receptor beta chains came from one sample sequenced in a study of a mutant IDH1 vaccine in newly diagnosed glioma. Specified time point: week 23, last vaccination. The study gave 300 ug of mutant IDH1 20-mer peptide per vaccine dose, with topical imiquimod. Sequenced by immunoSEQ multiplex PCR; TCRdb stores in-frame clones only, minus some. This table has 82,000 or so clones, 85% appearing once. Which antigens these TCRs recognize remains unknown. The specimen comprised PBMCs, sampled from a glioma patient whose treatment included an IDH1 peptide vaccine. The receptor set was obtained from a man aged 30 to 45 with glioma. Some clones in this sample may be carry-over from other donors' samples.

V is TRBV7-2 and J is TRBJ2-2; a weak D match, TRBD2 (5 bases). The CDR3 has 15 amino acids. V was shortened by 4 bases and J by 1 base, with 10 bases between the two germline ends. Germline V lookup: CDR1 SGHTA, CDR2 FQGNSA. The chain's CDR3 is CASSSVGLNTGELFF. Written as DNA, the CDR3 is TGTGCCAGCAGCTCCGTTGGACTGAACACCGGGGAGCTGTTTTTT.

The CDR3 loop is CASSWSLGVNTEAFF. The CDR3 coding sequence is TGTGCCAGCAGCTGGTCCTTAGGGGTGAACACTGAAGCTTTCTTT. The rearrangement uses TRBV27 and TRBJ1-1, with D possibly matching TRBD1 (5 bases). Trimming took 6 bases from V and 0 from J, leaving 14 bases between them. From germline, CDR1 is MNHEY and CDR2 SMNVEV (reference sequence). The CDR3 contains 15 residues.

This rearrangement joins TRBV14 to TRBJ2-7; D call uncertain. Trimming took off 0 bases at V and 6 bases at J, with 15 bases between the two ends. In germline, CDR1 is SGHDN, CDR2 FVKESK. This CDR3 comprises 15 residues. The CDR3 loop is CASSQDWHTLREQYF. The CDR3 DNA reads TGTGCCAGCAGCCAAGATTGGCATACTCTACGCGAGCAGTACTTC.

The gene calls are TRBV20-1 and TRBJ1-2; D might be TRBD1 (6 bases). V was trimmed by 3 bases and J by 13 bases, leaving 12 bases between them. The germline CDR1 and CDR2 sequences are DFQATT and SNEGSKA (reference sequence). The CDR3 covers 10 residues. Written as DNA, the CDR3 is TGCAGTGCTAGGGACAGATACTTCACCTTC. The encoded protein is CSARDRYFTF.

This chain links TRBV28 with TRBJ2-7; TRBD1 or TRBD2 may be the D gene (5 bases each). V was shortened by 6 bases and J by 0 bases, with 21 bases between the two germline ends. Germline CDR1 reads MDHEN; CDR2 reads SYDVKM. The CDR3 contains 17 residues. The CDR3 DNA reads TGTGCCAGCAGCTTAAACCTGACTGGGGGAAGCTCCTACGAGCAGTACTTC. It specifies CASSLNLTGGSSYEQYF. The whole variable domain, remainder taken from reference TRBV28 and TRBJ2-7, is DVKVTQSSRYLVKRTGEKVFLECVQDMDHENMFWYRQDPGLGLRLIYFSYDVKMKEKGDIPEGYSVSREKKERFSLILESASTNQTSMYLCASSLNLTGGSSYEQYFGPGTRLTVT.

The gene calls are TRBV5-4 and TRBJ2-7; no definite D call. The CDR3 contains 12 residues. Between the trimmed V and J ends, which lost 2 bases and 6 bases, there was a span of 9 bases. Looked up from germline, CDR1 is SGHNT and CDR2 is YYREEE (reference sequence). This CDR3 reads CASSFGQGEQYF. The CDR3 DNA is TGTGCCAGCAGCTTCGGTCAAGGCGAGCAGTACTTC.

Regarding this clone: Other DNA sequences within the sample encode an identical CDR3. V usage is TRBV10-3 and J usage is TRBJ2-3; D might be TRBD2 (7 bases). The CDR3 has 15 amino acids. Trimming left V 8 bases short and J 6 bases short, with 21 bases between. CDR1 is ENHRY, CDR2 SYGVKD, per germline. The CDR3 region has the DNA TGTGCCATCTCTAAGGGGGGGAGTCTCGGCGATACGCAGTATTTT. Translating gives CAISKGGSLGDTQYF.

The chain employs TRBV4-1 and TRBJ2-3; 8 positions agree with TRBD1. The CDR3 length is 15 residues. The ends lost 2 bases at V and 7 bases at J; junction bases unmatched: 8. Germline V gene data show CDR1 as MGHRA and CDR2 as YSYEKL. The CDR3 spells CASSQQDRVGHTQYF. CDR3 bases: TGCGCCAGCAGCCAACAGGACAGGGTTGGGCATACGCAGTATTTT.

The chain links TRBV7-9 to TRBJ1-2; no reliable D call. CDR3 length: 13 residues. The germline V gene encodes CDR1 SEHNR and CDR2 FQNEAQ (reference sequence). Trimming stripped 7 bases from V and 3 bases from J, with 12 bases between. The CDR3 reads CASIEGSDYGYTF. CDR3 DNA sequence: TGTGCCAGCATCGAGGGTTCGGACTATGGCTACACCTTC.

The genes are TRBV5-1 and TRBJ2-7; possible D gene TRBD1, 6 bases. Germline V gene sequence: CDR1 SGHRS, CDR2 YFSETQ. With 3 bases removed from V and 3 bases from J, the gap between germline ends came to 19 bases. This CDR3 is built from 16 residues. Written as DNA, the CDR3 is TGCGCCAGCAGCTCCTACGACAAGGACAGACGCTACGAGCAGTACTTC. This codes for CASSSYDKDRRYEQYF. The entire variable domain, with the rest obtained from reference TRBV5-1 and TRBJ2-7, is as follows: KAGVTQTPRYLIKTRGQQVTLSCSPISGHRSVSWYQQTPGQGLQFLFEYFSETQRNKGNFPGRFSGRQFSNSRSEMNVSTLELGDSALYLCASSSYDKDRRYEQYFGPGTRLTVT.

Regarding this clone: The conserved phenylalanine or tryptophan is not found at the CDR3 terminus, so this likely reflects a read error. V gene TRBV14 combines with J gene TRBJ1-2; D ambiguous. V lost 10 bases to trimming and J lost 2 bases, with 17 bases between them. The germline CDR1 and CDR2 sequences are SGHDN and FVKESK. The CDR3 is made up of 14 amino acids. CDR3 sequence reads: CATKKAGINYGYTL. DNA of the CDR3: TGTGCCACCAAGAAAGCTGGGATCAACTATGGCTACACCCTC.